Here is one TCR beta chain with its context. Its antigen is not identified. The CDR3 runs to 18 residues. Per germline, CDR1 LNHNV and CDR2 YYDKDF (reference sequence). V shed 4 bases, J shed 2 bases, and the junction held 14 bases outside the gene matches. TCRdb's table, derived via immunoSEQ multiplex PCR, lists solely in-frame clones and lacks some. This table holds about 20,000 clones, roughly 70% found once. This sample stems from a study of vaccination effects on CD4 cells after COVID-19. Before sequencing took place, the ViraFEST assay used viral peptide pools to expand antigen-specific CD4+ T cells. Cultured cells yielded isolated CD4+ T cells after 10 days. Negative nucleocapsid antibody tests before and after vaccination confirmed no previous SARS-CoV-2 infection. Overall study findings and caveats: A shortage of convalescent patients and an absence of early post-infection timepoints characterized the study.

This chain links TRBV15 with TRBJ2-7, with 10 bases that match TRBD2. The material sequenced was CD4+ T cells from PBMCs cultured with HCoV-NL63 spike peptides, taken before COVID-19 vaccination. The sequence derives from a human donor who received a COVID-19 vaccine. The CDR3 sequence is CATSIPHITSGATYEQYF. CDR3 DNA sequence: TGTGCCACCAGCATTCCCCATATAACTAGCGGGGCTACCTACGAGCAGTACTTC.